This is a list of T cell receptor beta chains from one sample in a study of cytomegalovirus exposure and HLA in healthy donors. Sequenced by immunoSEQ multiplex PCR; TCRdb stores in-frame clones only, minus some. This sample has 120,000 or so clones, with around four fifths found just once. The specimen sequenced was PBMCs. These receptors were collected from a male donor in good health and CMV-seropositive. Both conserved end residues are part of each CDR3.

v_call cdr3_aa
TRBV29-1 CSVVRGPYEQYF
TRBV5-8 CASSYYRGGTDTQYF
TRBV30 CAWSGFAGNYEQYF
TRBV4-3 CASSQFRDNSYEQYF
TRBV4-2 CASTSRDSNTEAFF
TRBV25-1 CASSNTGGAHYGYTF
TRBV7-2 CASSADRNQPQHF
TRBV5-5 CASSKSTGGRTNEKLFF
TRBV7-9 CASSSAGGPYGYTF
TRBV30 CACRGLGNQPQHF
TRBV5-6 CASSLAQATGELFF
TRBV5-1 CASSLVASNYGYTF
TRBV27 CASSPSLALEQYF
TRBV4-2 CASSPLREGATDTQYF
TRBV5-4 CASSWGQGAGNTEAFF
TRBV4-3 CASSLRDRGPTEAFF
TRBV19 CASSTTGEGTDTQYF
TRBV5-1 CASSLTRGPSEGYTF
TRBV5-6 CASSLGQGARDTQYF
TRBV30 CAWSRGGGYNEQFF
TRBV7-2 CASSRPGGGYYGYTF
TRBV7-9 CASSASGTGERHGYTF
TRBV28 CAIKDSREVGELFF
TRBV5-6 CASSLDRTGSRDGYTF
TRBV20-1 CSAPGGRGYTF
TRBV28 CASISTGQYQPQHF
TRBV11-2 CASSLAEPPYNEQFF
TRBV28 CASSLGLREKLFF
TRBV25-1 CASSEPGDDQPQHF
TRBV7-9 CASSSTEATEQFF
TRBV2 CASRPETGSNEQFF
TRBV6-1 CASSDPGLAALLSYEQYF
TRBV7-9 CASSLSTGGETQYF
TRBV30 CAWSVLGGRVGGQFF
TRBV27 CASSFGTRRQEQFF
TRBV19 CASSAGTLFEQYF
TRBV28 CASSTSGSPLEQYF
TRBV2 CASSELAASGTQYF
TRBV6-5 CASSYAGQPDGNVLTF
TRBV4-3 CASSQAGAGTGGAQYF
TRBV5-1 CASSLEAGRYYEQYF
TRBV30 CAWSVRRELTDTQYF
TRBV5-1 CASSLGLAGEKTQYF
TRBV25-1 CASSEWRGNSPLHF
TRBV5-1 CASSLGLAGVNEQFF
TRBV30 CAWSVTSTGLEQYF
TRBV15 CATSGGAGGPGNTIYF
TRBV5-6 CASSLTGASYEQYF
TRBV27 CASSLSRRGETQYF
TRBV6-5 CASSPSSYEQYF
TRBV27 CASSGAGLVPFF
TRBV7-3 CASSPGGRNTEAFF
TRBV15 CATSLFRGATYGYTF
TRBV18 CASSPRTGTTYEQYF
TRBV5-4 CASSLVGASRETQYF
TRBV19 CASSDSEGPAGELFF
TRBV7-2 CASSFAGGGGGNIQYF
TRBV18 CASSPRVADTQYF
TRBV30 CAWTGGQAFQETQYF
TRBV7-9 CASSLGGTGAFTEAFF